One sample yielded the 30 T cell receptor beta chains listed below, sequenced in a study of human T cells and chemical hapten exposure (dated by TCRdb to about 2021). The library relied on RACE. Sequenced using a NextSeq 500. The public reads were reanalyzed by TCRdb: fastp trimming at Q25, MiXCR alignment, in-frame beta chains only. When rows share a CDR3 protein, they turn into one entry using the most common DNA and genes. This sample gives about 120,000 distinct CDR3 sequences in total; roughly 14% of them show up just once. The top ten constitute about 3% of the sample. The time point tag for this specimen amounts to: pre-sensitization, week 0. Taken with the paper, the label for treatment or condition translates to: therapeutic diphenylcyclopropenone sensitization with weekly scalp DPC. The sample in question was whole blood, obtained in connection with sensitization to the hapten diphenylcyclopropenone (DPC). These receptors were collected from a woman under 30 with alopecia areata. Some clones in this sample may be carry-over from other donors' samples.

The chain has TRBV11-2 and TRBJ2-3; D gene unclear. The V and J ends lost 2 bases and 1 base respectively, with 4 bases between them. CDR1 SGHAT and CDR2 FQNNGV come from the germline V gene. The CDR3 consists of 13 residues. The CDR3 is CASSLTRTDTQYF. In nucleotides, the CDR3 is TGTGCCAGCAGCTTAACCCGCACAGATACGCAGTATTTT.

V and J are TRBV7-9 and TRBJ1-1; D is unresolved. Germline values: CDR1 SEHNR, CDR2 FQNEAQ (reference sequence). Trimming removed 0 bases from V and 6 bases from J, with 8 bases in between. The CDR3 has 13 amino acids. CDR3 in amino acids: CASSLAGNAEAFF. As DNA, the CDR3 is TGTGCCAGCAGCTTAGCGGGTAACGCTGAAGCTTTCTTT.

This clonotype was counted between two and nine times. The chain joins TRBV20-1 to TRBJ1-6, with 7 nucleotides matching TRBD1. This CDR3 has 13 residues. CDR1 DFQATT and CDR2 SNEGSKA come from the germline V gene (reference sequence). J gave up 7 bases and V 4 bases, and 4 bases lay outside the gene matches. CDR3 in amino acids: CSAKEGANSPLHF. CDR3 sequence (DNA): TGCAGTGCTAAGGAGGGGGCGAATTCACCCCTCCACTTT.

This clonotype has a count of ten or more. The chain couples TRBV3-1 to TRBJ2-3, with 7 bases fitting TRBD1. CDR1 is LGHDT and CDR2 is YNNKEL in the germline V gene (reference sequence). The V gene end was trimmed by 6 bases and the J gene end by 0 bases; junction bases not matched to a gene: 6. The CDR3 has 15 residues. The CDR3 protein is CASSQRGGSTDTQYF. DNA for the CDR3: TGTGCCAGCAGTCAGAGAGGGGGCAGCACAGATACGCAGTATTTT.

This clonotype was counted at least ten times. V and J are TRBV6-2 or TRBV6-3 and TRBJ1-6; a weak D match, TRBD1 (5 bases). Germline V lookup: CDR1 MNHEY, CDR2 SVGEGT. The CDR3 length is 14 residues. V lost 6 bases to trimming and J lost 5 bases, with 11 bases between them. The CDR3 protein is CASRQESDNSPLHF. CDR3 DNA sequence: TGTGCCAGCAGACAGGAATCTGATAATTCACCCCTCCACTTT.

This chain uses TRBV19 with TRBJ2-5; maybe TRBD2 (6 bases). Trimming removed 3 bases at V and 2 bases at J, with 13 bases between. Germline CDR1 and CDR2: LNHDA and SQIVND (reference sequence). This CDR3 has 15 residues. CDR3 coding DNA: TGTGCCAGTAGTATGTGGGCTAGCGAACAAGAGACCCAGTACTTC. Its protein product is CASSMWASEQETQYF.

The chain carries TRBV20-1 and TRBJ2-1, with D possibly being TRBD1 (5 bases). Trimming left V 4 bases short and J 4 bases short, with 11 bases between. Germline CDR1 DFQATT, CDR2 SNEGSKA (reference sequence). This CDR3 has 13 amino acids. This chain's CDR3 is CSAKVRVYNEQFF. DNA for the CDR3: TGCAGTGCTAAGGTCAGGGTATACAATGAGCAGTTCTTC.

In this sample, this clonotype turned up a few times. V and J are TRBV20-1 and TRBJ1-4, with D unclear. Trimming took off 0 bases at V and 4 bases at J, with 6 bases between the two ends. The CDR3 runs to 13 residues. Per germline, CDR1 DFQATT and CDR2 SNEGSKA (reference sequence). CDR3 residues: CSARDRYNEKLFF. The CDR3 nucleotides read TGCAGTGCTAGAGATCGGTATAATGAAAAACTGTTTTTT.

This clonotype came up many times. The chain combines TRBV19 with TRBJ1-2; D remains unclear. Germline loops: CDR1 LNHDA, CDR2 SQIVND (reference sequence). The CDR3 has 13 amino acids. Trimming stripped 3 bases from V and 5 bases from J, with 10 bases between. The CDR3 DNA follows: TGTGCCAGTAGTATGGAGTCGCGGTATGGCTACACCTTC. Translating it yields CASSMESRYGYTF. Filled out from reference TRBV19 and TRBJ1-2, the complete variable domain reads DGGITQSPKYLFRKEGQNVTLSCEQNLNHDAMYWYRQDPGQGLRLIYYSQIVNDFQKGDIAEGYSVSREKKESFPLTVTSAQKNPTAFYLCASSMESRYGYTFGSGTRLTVV.

This clonotype was seen many times. J is TRBJ1-2 and V is TRBV4-3, with 7 bases matching TRBD1. The germline V gene encodes CDR1 LGHNA and CDR2 YSLEER. Trimming cost V 0 bases and J 1 base; bases outside gene matches: 2. CDR3 length: 15 amino acids. The CDR3 reads CASSQDNRGNYGYTF. The DNA for the CDR3 is TGCGCCAGCAGCCAAGATAACAGGGGTAACTATGGCTACACCTTC.

This clonotype has at least ten counts. J is TRBJ2-2 and V is TRBV7-3, with D perhaps matching TRBD1 (6 bases). The germline CDR1 and CDR2 sequences are SGHTA and FQGTGA. There are 16 residues in the CDR3. V lost 2 bases, J lost 7 bases, and 17 bases lay in between. CDR3: CASSLHGQINGGELFF. In nucleotides, the CDR3 is TGTGCCAGCAGCTTACACGGACAGATTAACGGCGGGGAGCTGTTTTTT.

About this clonotype itself: Since a much larger clone is just one base distant, this may be a read error. The chain couples TRBV10-3 to TRBJ2-7, with TRBD1 identical over 8 bases. The CDR3 runs 14 residues. The germline gives CDR1 ENHRY, CDR2 SYGVKD. The CDR3 DNA sequence: TGTGGCATCCGAAGCAGGGGGCAAAGGGACGAGCAGTACTTC. It translates to CGIRSRGQRDEQYF.

This clonotype was observed a handful of times. V usage is TRBV6-2 or TRBV6-3 and J usage is TRBJ2-7, with D unresolved. This CDR3 is built from 15 residues. The germline V gene encodes CDR1 MNHEY and CDR2 SVGEGT. Trimming stripped 10 bases from V and 3 bases from J, with 22 bases between. This CDR3 is CATSTGLPPRYEQYF. CDR3 coding DNA: TGTGCCACTTCCACCGGTCTCCCCCCTCGCTACGAGCAGTACTTC.

This clonotype was seen many times. The chain recombines TRBV20-1 with TRBJ1-5; D unresolved. Germline values: CDR1 DFQATT, CDR2 SNEGSKA (reference sequence). V shed 0 bases and J shed 5 bases, with 8 bases lying between them. CDR3 length equals 13 residues. The CDR3 region has the DNA TGCAGTGCTAGAGAGTCAGTTCATCAGCCCCAGCATTTT. Translated, it gives CSARESVHQPQHF.

This clonotype was recorded a few times. The gene calls are TRBV7-9 and TRBJ2-7, with a possible D match to TRBD1 (6 bases). There are 17 residues in the CDR3. The V gene lost 6 bases and the J gene lost 1 base, with 22 bases spanning the gap. Germline-derived CDR1 and CDR2 are SEHNR and FQNEAQ (reference sequence). CDR3 protein: CASSPKVGTMDSYEQYF. The DNA for the CDR3 is TGTGCCAGCAGTCCCAAAGTTGGGACAATGGATTCCTACGAGCAGTACTTC.

This clonotype was seen a handful of times. The chain has TRBV29-1 and TRBJ2-3, with D tentatively TRBD2 (7 bases). Per germline, CDR1 SQVTM and CDR2 ANQGSEA. V lost 7 bases and J 4 bases, leaving 21 bases between the germline ends. This CDR3 contains 15 residues. The CDR3 spells CSARQGGDGADTQYF. The CDR3 nucleotides read TGCAGCGCTCGCCAAGGGGGGGATGGGGCAGATACGCAGTATTTT.

This clonotype was detected only a few times. In DNA, the CDR3 is TGCGCCAGCAGCCAAGCTCCCTGGATCTTAAGCGGGGCAAGGTCCTACGAGCAGTACTTC. Translating gives CASSQAPWILSGARSYEQYF. The chain has TRBV4-3 and TRBJ2-7, with 7 nucleotides matching TRBD2. Unmatched junction bases numbered 19, after V lost 1 base and J lost 1 base. The CDR3 consists of 20 residues. Germline values: CDR1 LGHNA, CDR2 YSLEER.

This clonotype was recorded many times. This CDR3 reads CASSLDGTLDIQYF. The CDR3 DNA is TGTGCCAGCAGCTTAGACGGGACACTCGACATTCAGTACTTC. The gene calls are TRBV7-8 and TRBJ2-4; perhaps TRBD1 as D (6 bases). Trimming took 1 base from V and 8 from J, leaving 12 bases between them. This CDR3 is built from 14 residues. Germline V lookup: CDR1 SGHVS, CDR2 FQNEAQ.

Many counts were recorded for this clonotype. The chain links TRBV20-1 to TRBJ1-2; D is unresolved. Per germline, CDR1 DFQATT and CDR2 SNEGSKA (reference sequence). Trimming left V 0 bases short and J 6 bases short, with 8 bases between. The CDR3 covers 12 residues. The CDR3 DNA reads as TGCAGTGCTAGAGATCCCGCTAATGGCTACACCTTC. This codes for CSARDPANGYTF.

The gene calls are TRBV18 and TRBJ1-2, with D uncertain. Per the germline V gene, CDR1 is KGHSH and CDR2 is LQKENI. The CDR3 spans 15 residues. Between the trimmed V and J ends, which lost 1 base and 0 bases, there was a span of 9 bases. The CDR3 sequence: CASSPQETANYGYTF. CDR3 in DNA: TGTGCCAGCTCACCACAGGAGACTGCTAACTATGGCTACACCTTC. Full variable domain (missing parts from reference TRBV18 and TRBJ1-2): NAGVMQNPRHLVRRRGQEARLRCSPMKGHSHVYWYRQLPEEGLKFMVYLQKENIIDESGMPKERFSAEFPKEGPSILRIQQVVRGDSAAYFCASSPQETANYGYTFGSGTRLTVV.

This chain connects TRBV10-3 to TRBJ1-5; D not resolved. CDR3 length: 14 amino acids. Germline V lookup: CDR1 ENHRY, CDR2 SYGVKD. V lost 3 bases and J 9 bases, leaving 15 bases between the germline ends. The CDR3 DNA follows: TGTGCCATCAGTGAAAGCGGACCTGGGAGGCCCCAGCATTTT. The encoded protein is CAISESGPGRPQHF.

In this sample, this clonotype turned up a few times. The chain carries TRBV5-1 and TRBJ2-7, with D possibly matching TRBD1 (5 bases). This CDR3 is 16 amino acids long. The V gene lost 0 bases and the J gene lost 6 bases, with 19 bases spanning the gap. Germline V gene data show CDR1 as SGHRS and CDR2 as YFSETQ. DNA of the CDR3: TGCGCCAGCAGCTTGGGCCTACAGGTAACCCCCCGCGAGCAGTACTTC. Its protein is CASSLGLQVTPREQYF.

CDR3 sequence reads: CASSQRTALAMNTEAFF. Here the CDR3 DNA reads TGTGCCAGCAGCCAAAGGACAGCCTTAGCCATGAACACTGAAGCTTTCTTT. The chain couples TRBV3-1 to TRBJ1-1, with D perhaps TRBD1 (6 bases). This CDR3 contains 17 residues. The V end lost 2 bases, the J end lost 0 bases, and 16 bases lay between the germline ends. The germline CDR1 and CDR2 sequences are LGHDT and YNNKEL (reference sequence).

This chain connects TRBV4-1 to TRBJ1-1, with D uncertain. V dropped 1 base and J dropped 1 base, with 10 bases sitting between them. Germline loops: CDR1 MGHRA, CDR2 YSYEKL. This CDR3 has 15 residues. CDR3 sequence reads: CASSQVPESNTEAFF. The CDR3 DNA sequence: TGCGCCAGCAGCCAAGTTCCAGAGTCGAACACTGAAGCTTTCTTT.

The CDR3 nucleotides read TGCAGTGCTCCCGGACAGGGAGCGAATGAGCAGTTCTTC. This translates into CSAPGQGANEQFF. This chain connects TRBV20-1 to TRBJ2-1; TRBD1 aligns across 8 bases. The CDR3 runs 13 residues. Germline V gene data show CDR1 as DFQATT and CDR2 as SNEGSKA (reference sequence). With 5 bases clipped from V and 7 bases from J, the junction kept 7 bases outside the gene matches.

The table lists this clonotype with a few counts. The chain has TRBV10-2 and TRBJ1-2; D not resolved. The germline V gene encodes CDR1 WSHSY and CDR2 SAAADI. The CDR3 is made up of 14 amino acids. V lost 3 bases and J lost 2, with 10 bases in between. The CDR3, as DNA: TGCGCCAGCAGTGAAGGCAGTGGGAACTATGGCTACACCTTC. Its protein is CASSEGSGNYGYTF.

This clonotype was seen repeatedly, ten times or more. The rearrangement joins TRBV24-1 to TRBJ2-3; 11 bases agree with TRBD2. This CDR3 is 19 amino acids long. Trimming removed 3 bases from V and 1 base from J; junction bases left unmatched: 11. Per the germline V gene, CDR1 is KGHDR and CDR2 is SFDVKD. CDR3 sequence: CATSDRTSGGPWRTDTQYF. For the CDR3, the DNA is TGTGCCACCAGTGATCGCACTAGCGGGGGTCCTTGGCGCACAGATACGCAGTATTTT.

Many counts were recorded for this clonotype. The chain has TRBV4-3 and TRBJ1-1, with 7 nucleotides matching TRBD1. This CDR3 has 13 amino acids. CDR1 and CDR2 (germline): LGHNA, YSLEER. The junction had 5 bases not matched to a gene; V was cut back by 3 bases and J by 7 bases. The CDR3, as DNA: TGCGCCAGCAGCCATCGCCGGGACAGTGAAGCTTTCTTT. Amino acid sequence: CASSHRRDSEAFF.

This clonotype was recorded many times. The chain employs TRBV7-9 and TRBJ1-1; D unresolved. The V gene lost 5 bases and the J gene lost 1 base, with 8 bases spanning the gap. The CDR3 has 13 amino acids. Germline lookup yields CDR1 SEHNR and CDR2 FQNEAQ (reference sequence). CDR3 amino acids: CASSRGRNTEAFF. CDR3 nucleotide sequence: TGTGCCAGCAGCCGTGGACGGAACACTGAAGCTTTCTTT.

The chain carries TRBV27 and TRBJ2-1; 10 nucleotides align to TRBD1. With V trimmed by 6 bases and J by 4 bases, 6 bases remained unmatched. The CDR3 runs to 15 residues. The germline V gene encodes CDR1 MNHEY and CDR2 SMNVEV (reference sequence). The CDR3 is CASSRDRGIYNEQFF. CDR3 nucleotides: TGTGCCAGCAGCCGGGACAGGGGAATATACAATGAGCAGTTCTTC.